This T cell receptor (beta chain) was captured in a study of blood T cells in healthy people across ages. Study-wide results and limits: Considered underestimates were the diversity estimates obtained from one million T cells.

Isolation of PBMCs gave at least 7 million cells per sample. Extraction yielded at least 5 micrograms of total RNA per sample. Using a J-beta primer mix together with a sample-barcoded 5' primer, a second PCR was run for roughly 6 to 12 cycles. Each TCR beta cDNA got a 12-nucleotide random molecular identifier. MiXCR, applied by TCRdb to the 5' RACE reads, yields one record per CDR3 protein. In the table there are about 720,000 distinct CDR3 sequences, more than 20% of which are singletons. The CDR3 consists of 15 residues. The germline V and J ends were trimmed by 0 bases and 2 bases, with 13 bases remaining between them. Germline V gene lookup returns CDR1 DFQATT and CDR2 SNEGSKA (reference sequence). As for this clonotype: The antigen remains unidentified.

The same sample was also studied in work on T cells of mothers and their children.

The gene calls are TRBV20-1 and TRBJ2-5, with D tentatively TRBD1 (5 bases). Input material: blood. This TCR derives from a boy aged 10-17 years in good health. The CDR3 sequence: CSARDSGLGQETQYF. The DNA for the CDR3 is TGCAGTGCTAGAGATTCAGGGTTGGGGCAAGAGACCCAGTACTTC.